The 9 T cell receptor beta chains in this list originate from one sample, sequenced in a study of shared clonotypes between healthy human individuals. Profiled with immunoSEQ multiplex PCR; TCRdb holds only in-frame clones, not every one. The sample includes under 2,500,000 clones, around 95% of them seen just once. The sample comprised naive CD4+ T cells sorted from blood. Sample subset: CD45RA+ positively selected. The receptors were sampled from a man younger than 35 in good health.

This clone was recorded once. The chain links TRBV5-1 to TRBJ2-2; 9 bases are a match to TRBD1. CDR3 size: 13 residues. CDR1 and CDR2 (germline): SGHRS, YFSETQ. The V segment lost 7 bases and the J segment 9 bases; nucleotides outside the gene matches: 7. CDR3 loop: CASGNRGRRELFF. The CDR3 coding sequence is TGCGCCAGCGGGAACAGGGGGCGGCGGGAGCTGTTTTTT.

In this sample, this clone turned up once. The rearrangement uses TRBV7-9 and TRBJ1-2, with 7 bases identical to TRBD1. There are 13 residues in the CDR3. J lost 5 bases, V lost 1 base, and 1 base had no gene match. The germline V gene has CDR1 SEHNR and CDR2 FQNEAQ (reference sequence). Written as DNA, the CDR3 is TGTGCCAGCAGCTTAGAGGGACAGTATGGCTACACCTTC. Translated: CASSLEGQYGYTF.

V is TRBV6-1 and J is TRBJ2-5; 11 bases line up with TRBD1. CDR1 is MNHNS, CDR2 SASEGT, per germline. This CDR3 contains 15 residues. J gave up 5 bases and V 5 bases, and 7 bases lay outside the gene matches. The chain's CDR3 is CASSRDRGVRETQYF. CDR3 bases: TGTGCCAGCAGTCGGGACAGGGGGGTCCGGGAGACCCAGTACTTC.

The V and J genes are TRBV29-1 and TRBJ2-3, with 12 bases matching TRBD2. This CDR3 is 12 amino acids long. From germline, CDR1 is SQVTM and CDR2 ANQGSEA. The CDR3 nucleotides read TGCACAGGGACTAGCGGGTCCGATACGCAGTATTTT. Encoded protein: CTGTSGSDTQYF.

The J gene is TRBJ2-7, the V gene TRBV27; D possibly corresponds to TRBD1 (6 bases). Trimming left V 8 bases short and J 2 bases short, with 13 bases between. CDR3 length equals 13 residues. Per germline, CDR1 MNHEY and CDR2 SMNVEV (reference sequence). CDR3 nucleotide sequence: TGTGCCAGCGGACAGTTGGGAACCTACGAGCAGTACTTC. This sequence encodes CASGQLGTYEQYF.

The V gene is TRBV19, the J gene TRBJ1-4; 8 bases agree with TRBD1. V dropped 5 bases and J dropped 4; count of bases not matched to a gene: 3. From germline, CDR1 is LNHDA and CDR2 SQIVND (reference sequence). The CDR3 covers 14 residues. CDR3 protein: CASSGDRNNEKLFF. CDR3 coding DNA: TGTGCCAGTAGTGGGGACAGGAATAATGAAAAACTGTTTTTT.

V and J are TRBV4-1 and TRBJ2-7, with 8 bases aligning to TRBD1. CDR3 length equals 16 residues. Trimming at V came to 1 base and at J to 6 bases, leaving 11 bases not matched to a gene. Germline V gene data show CDR1 as MGHRA and CDR2 as YSYEKL. The CDR3 loop reads CASSQVYLAGGGEQYF. DNA for the CDR3: TGCGCCAGCAGCCAAGTTTATTTGGCAGGGGGCGGCGAGCAGTACTTC.

This chain joins TRBV5-1 and TRBJ1-4; weak D call: TRBD1 (5 bases). This CDR3 spans 15 amino acids. Trimming shortened V by 4 bases and J by 6 bases, and 16 bases separated the two germline ends. In germline, CDR1 is SGHRS, CDR2 YFSETQ. CDR3 DNA sequence: TGCGCCAGCAGCCCGGGGACGAGAGGAGATGAAAAACTGTTTTTT. Translating it yields CASSPGTRGDEKLFF.

This clone was counted only a few times. The rearrangement uses TRBV30 and TRBJ2-2; TRBD2 aligns across 7 bases. CDR3 length: 14 residues. The V gene's germline CDR1 is GTSNPN and CDR2 SVGIG (reference sequence). V lost 2 bases and J lost 1; bases outside the gene matches: 1. CDR3 sequence reads: CAWSSGENTGELFF. The CDR3 DNA reads TGTGCCTGGAGTAGCGGGGAGAACACCGGGGAGCTGTTTTTT. The full variable domain, completed using reference TRBV30 and TRBJ2-2, is SQTIHQWPATLVQPVGSPLSLECTVEGTSNPNLYWYRQAAGRGLQLLFYSVGIGQISSEVPQNLSASRPQDRQFILSSKKLLLSDSGFYLCAWSSGENTGELFFGEGSRLTVL.